This TCR beta chain was found in a study of cytomegalovirus exposure and HLA in healthy donors. Germline CDR1 reads KGHSH; CDR2 reads LQKENI. The CDR3 totals 16 residues. V was pared by 2 bases and J by 9 bases, with 13 bases of the junction left unmatched. Primers included in the PCR were 60 Vbeta and 13 Jbeta primers. In the study's own analysis: Later analysis identified some 88 million unique TCR beta chains, about 10 million shared. The method was immunoSEQ multiplex PCR; TCRdb's version includes in-frame clones alone and lacks a portion of them. Clone size and V and J calls were adopted from that table, with D and trimming inferred from the DNA. Of about 160,000 clones in the sample, 79% were seen once. Study observations and caveats: Several top significant clusters appeared, in a later analysis, to be linked to common viral pathogens. Later analysis placed DRB1 highest and HLA-C lowest in TCR association rates, which differed by HLA locus.

In the case of this clone: Its antigen is currently unknown.

This sequence joins TRBV18 and TRBJ1-5, with TRBD1 matching 7 bases. The source is a man aged 45-65 years in good health and CMV-seropositive. The specimen sequenced was PBMCs. CDR3 amino acids: CASSPTTTGVDGPQHF. The DNA for the CDR3 is TGTGCCAGCTCACCAACCACTACAGGGGTGGATGGGCCCCAGCATTTT.